These 30 T cell receptor beta chains came from one sample sequenced in a study of shared clonotypes between healthy human individuals. Selected positively for CCR7 and CD45RO-negative, naive CD8 cells excluded terminally differentiated effector memory CD45RA+ cells. Clones were read by immunoSEQ multiplex PCR, and TCRdb kept only the in-frame ones, dropping some. The sample has some 2 million clones, 85% to 95% seen once. The material sequenced was naive CD8+ T cells sorted from blood. The receptors were gathered from a man in his late teens or twenties in good health.

This chain links TRBV27 with TRBJ2-7, with 7 bases that match TRBD2. The J segment lost 2 bases and the V segment lost 2 bases, leaving 9 bases of the junction unmatched. The CDR3 has 16 amino acids. The germline V gene has CDR1 MNHEY and CDR2 SMNVEV (reference sequence). CDR3 DNA sequence: TGTGCCAGCAGTTTAATTGCGGGGGAAGCCCCCTACGAGCAGTACTTC. It encodes CASSLIAGEAPYEQYF.

The chain combines TRBV5-1 with TRBJ2-7, with D perhaps TRBD2 (5 bases). CDR1 is SGHRS, CDR2 YFSETQ, per germline. The CDR3 loop spans 15 amino acids. V shed 1 base and J shed 4 bases, with 15 bases lying between them. The CDR3 DNA is TGCGCCAGCAGCTTGTCGGCGGCGGGCCTTTACGAGCAGTACTTC. Its protein product is CASSLSAAGLYEQYF.

The chain uses TRBV4-1 and TRBJ2-1, with 7 bases that match TRBD2. V was pared by 1 base and J by 4 bases, with 4 bases of the junction left unmatched. The CDR3 is 15 residues long. Germline assignment: CDR1 MGHRA and CDR2 YSYEKL. CDR3 nucleotide sequence: TGCGCCAGCAGCCAAGCAGCGGGAACATACAATGAGCAGTTCTTC. It specifies CASSQAAGTYNEQFF.

This sequence joins TRBV28 and TRBJ1-6, with D unclear. Germline V CDR1 and CDR2: MDHEN, SYDVKM. V lost 2 bases and J 8 bases, leaving 7 bases between the germline ends. The length of the CDR3 is 13 residues. CDR3: CASSLATDSPLHF. For the CDR3, the DNA is TGTGCCAGCAGTTTAGCAACGGATTCACCCCTCCACTTT.

The CDR3 DNA reads TGTGCCAGCAGTTTATCGTTAGGAGTGGCGGGACAGGGTTACGAGCAGTACTTC. It is translated as CASSLSLGVAGQGYEQYF. The chain combines TRBV27 with TRBJ2-7; 9 bases match TRBD1. CDR3 length: 18 amino acids. The germline V gene has CDR1 MNHEY and CDR2 SMNVEV (reference sequence). Trimming cost V 0 bases and J 4 bases; bases outside gene matches: 13.

This clone was seen once. CDR3 residues: CASSGVGQVYEQYF. CDR3 nucleotide sequence: TGTGCCAGCAGTGGAGTTGGACAAGTCTACGAGCAGTACTTC. The rearrangement uses TRBV27 and TRBJ2-7; possible D gene TRBD1, 5 bases. V was cut by 5 bases and J by 3 bases, with 14 bases left in between. Germline-derived CDR1 and CDR2 are MNHEY and SMNVEV (reference sequence). The CDR3 has 14 residues.

The chain employs TRBV6-1 and TRBJ2-3; D not certain. This CDR3 spans 14 amino acids. Per the germline V gene, CDR1 is MNHNS and CDR2 is SASEGT. Trimming removed 4 bases from V and 5 bases from J, with 13 bases in between. CDR3 loop: CASSAERFQDTQYF. CDR3 nucleotides: TGTGCCAGCAGTGCCGAGAGGTTCCAAGATACGCAGTATTTT.

This chain joins TRBV7-8 and TRBJ2-5; D may correspond to TRBD1 or TRBD2 (6 bases each). The CDR3 sequence is 15 residues long. V was clipped by 4 bases and J by 0 bases, with 12 bases between them. The germline CDR1 and CDR2 sequences are SGHVS and FQNEAQ. CDR3 sequence reads: CASSWSEGDQETQYF. The CDR3 DNA is TGTGCCAGCAGCTGGTCGGAGGGGGACCAAGAGACCCAGTACTTC.

This clone was counted only a few times. Other nucleotide sequences in the sample specify the same CDR3. V and J are TRBV6-1 and TRBJ2-7; D gene unclear. The V gene lost 3 bases and the J gene lost 0 bases, with 9 bases spanning the gap. This CDR3 region has 14 residues. Looked up from germline, CDR1 is MNHNS and CDR2 is SASEGT. This CDR3 is CASSELGSSYEQYF. The CDR3 DNA follows: TGTGCCAGCAGTGAGTTAGGTAGCTCCTACGAGCAGTACTTC.

The rearrangement uses TRBV19 and TRBJ1-5, with D tentatively TRBD1 (5 bases). Germline V gene sequence: CDR1 LNHDA, CDR2 SQIVND (reference sequence). This CDR3 has 15 residues. Between the trimmed V and J ends, which lost 3 bases and 4 bases, there was a span of 13 bases. The CDR3 DNA reads as TGTGCCAGTAGTATCTTGGGGGACTTGAATCAGCCCCAGCATTTT. Amino acids: CASSILGDLNQPQHF.

The chain links TRBV5-4 to TRBJ2-2, with 10 bases matching TRBD2. The ends lost 5 bases at V and 10 bases at J; junction bases unmatched: 5. This CDR3 has 13 residues. Germline values: CDR1 SGHNT, CDR2 YYREEE (reference sequence). The CDR3 nucleotides are TGTGCCAGCAGAGAGCGGGGGGGTCTGGAGCTGTTTTTT. The encoded protein is CASRERGGLELFF.

V is TRBV2 and J is TRBJ1-2, with D tentatively TRBD1 (5 bases). V was trimmed by 1 base and J by 5 bases, leaving 11 bases between them. CDR3 length equals 14 residues. Germline CDR1 reads SNHLY; CDR2 reads FYNNEI. This CDR3 is CASSEGPGWYGYTF. The DNA for the CDR3 is TGTGCCAGCAGTGAAGGGCCAGGGTGGTATGGCTACACCTTC.

The chain couples TRBV28 to TRBJ1-1; D not certain. Trimming removed 1 base from V and 4 bases from J, with 10 bases in between. Germline V gene sequence: CDR1 MDHEN, CDR2 SYDVKM. This CDR3 contains 14 residues. CDR3 DNA sequence: TGTGCCAGCAGTTTATCCATATATGTCACTGAAGCTTTCTTT. Translated, it gives CASSLSIYVTEAFF.

This chain uses TRBV4-1 with TRBJ2-1; the match to TRBD2 covers 13 bases. The trim removed 4 bases at V and 0 bases at J, leaving 9 bases unmatched. Germline V lookup: CDR1 MGHRA, CDR2 YSYEKL. The CDR3 is 19 residues long. The CDR3 DNA reads TGCGCCAGCAGCCTTCGGACTAGCGGGGGTAAGAGCTCCTACAATGAGCAGTTCTTC. Residues: CASSLRTSGGKSSYNEQFF.

The rearrangement uses TRBV11-2 and TRBJ2-5, with D perhaps matching TRBD1 or TRBD2 (5 bases each). There are 15 residues in the CDR3. The ends were cut back, 5 bases at V and 4 bases at J, with 17 bases in the middle. Germline loops: CDR1 SGHAT, CDR2 FQNNGV. The CDR3 DNA is TGTGCCAGCAGCCCCACTCCTCGGGGCGGAGAGACCCAGTACTTC. Translating it yields CASSPTPRGGETQYF.

The chain joins TRBV7-6 to TRBJ1-5; D might be TRBD1 (5 bases). Trimming cost V 1 base and J 7 bases, with 14 bases left between them. Germline lookup yields CDR1 SGHVS and CDR2 FNYEAQ. CDR3 length: 15 residues. In nucleotides, the CDR3 is TGTGCCAGCAGCTTAGGCCAGGGTCTGAAGCAGCCCCAGCATTTT. Protein: CASSLGQGLKQPQHF.

CDR3 bases: TGTGCCAGCAGCTGGGGGACTAGCGGGGGGTTCGTGGGAGAGACCCAGTACTTC. It yields the protein CASSWGTSGGFVGETQYF. The genes are TRBV28 and TRBJ2-5; 15 bases are shared with TRBD2. J gave up 4 bases and V 6 bases, and 12 bases lay outside the gene matches. CDR3 length equals 18 residues. Germline V lookup: CDR1 MDHEN, CDR2 SYDVKM.

The chain carries TRBV19 and TRBJ1-2, with 8 bases fitting TRBD1. The CDR3 loop spans 15 amino acids. V shed 5 bases, J shed 4 bases, and the junction held 9 bases outside the gene matches. CDR1 and CDR2 from the germline V gene are LNHDA and SQIVND (reference sequence). Here the CDR3 DNA reads TGTGCCAGTAGTCCATCGACAGGGGTTGGCTATGGCTACACCTTC. The encoded protein is CASSPSTGVGYGYTF.

This clone appeared a single time. The chain joins TRBV30 to TRBJ2-3; D might be TRBD1 or TRBD2, each matching 5 bases. The CDR3 loop spans 16 amino acids. Germline loops: CDR1 GTSNPN, CDR2 SVGIG (reference sequence). Trimming removed 4 bases at V and 2 bases at J, with 19 bases between. CDR3 DNA sequence: TGTGCCTGGATTCCTACCAGGGAGCGGTACACAGATACGCAGTATTTT. It codes for CAWIPTRERYTDTQYF.

The CDR3 nucleotides are TGTGCCAGCAGCAAAGGACAGGGCTACGAGCAGTACTTC. This translates into CASSKGQGYEQYF. The gene calls are TRBV21-1 and TRBJ2-7; the tabulated D call, TRBD1, remains unverified against the DNA. TRBV21-1 is tagged as a pseudogene. The CDR3 consists of 13 residues.

CDR3 DNA: TGTGCCAGCAGCTTAGAGGAGGGTTATGGCTACACCTTC. Encoded protein: CASSLEEGYGYTF. V usage is TRBV11-2 and J usage is TRBJ1-2; no clear D gene. Between the trimmed V and J ends, which lost 0 bases and 5 bases, there was a span of 7 bases. CDR1 is SGHAT, CDR2 FQNNGV, per germline. The CDR3 covers 13 residues.

This clone was observed a single time. The rearrangement links TRBV21-1 to TRBJ2-3; the table's D call of TRBD1 was not tested on the DNA. TRBV21-1 is termed a pseudogene. The CDR3 is 16 amino acids. The CDR3 bases are TGTGCCAGCAGCAAACCGGAGGACAGATACACAGATACGCAGTATTTT. Its translation: CASSKPEDRYTDTQYF.

The chain links TRBV28 to TRBJ2-7, with 7 bases identical to TRBD1. CDR3 length: 13 amino acids. The trim removed 6 bases at V and 2 bases at J, leaving 4 bases unmatched. Germline lookup yields CDR1 MDHEN and CDR2 SYDVKM. CDR3 nucleotide sequence: TGTGCCAGCAGGAGGACAGGTACCTACGAGCAGTACTTC. This sequence encodes CASRRTGTYEQYF. The full variable domain, with the rest looked up from reference TRBV28 and TRBJ2-7, is DVKVTQSSRYLVKRTGEKVFLECVQDMDHENMFWYRQDPGLGLRLIYFSYDVKMKEKGDIPEGYSVSREKKERFSLILESASTNQTSMYLCASRRTGTYEQYFGPGTRLTVT.

The chain has TRBV7-8 and TRBJ2-5, with 9 bases fitting TRBD1. This CDR3 is 15 amino acids long. Trimming took 5 bases from V and 5 from J; bases not matched to a gene: 9. The germline gives CDR1 SGHVS, CDR2 FQNEAQ. CDR3 loop: CASSEEQGAGETQYF. The DNA of the CDR3 is TGTGCCAGCAGCGAAGAACAGGGGGCGGGGGAGACCCAGTACTTC.

The rearrangement joins TRBV27 to TRBJ2-7; D ambiguous. The CDR3 runs to 15 residues. Germline V gene sequence: CDR1 MNHEY, CDR2 SMNVEV (reference sequence). V was cut by 5 bases and J by 0 bases, with 14 bases left in between. The CDR3 DNA reads as TGTGCCAGCAGTCCATCCCCTAGTCACTCCTACGAGCAGTACTTC. Translating gives CASSPSPSHSYEQYF.

This chain uses TRBV7-9 with TRBJ2-5, with 15 bases fitting TRBD2. J gave up 9 bases and V 5 bases, and 10 bases lay outside the gene matches. Germline values: CDR1 SEHNR, CDR2 FQNEAQ (reference sequence). There are 16 residues in the CDR3. The CDR3 coding sequence is TGTGCCAGCAGCCGCGGACTAGCGGGGGGGCCTGAGGCCCAGTACTTC. The encoded protein is CASSRGLAGGPEAQYF.

The CDR3 DNA follows: TGTGCCAGTACGGCGGGGTCAGGGCCTCTCGAGCAGTACTTC. Translation: CASTAGSGPLEQYF. This chain connects TRBV6-6 to TRBJ2-7; tentative D call: TRBD2 (6 bases). The CDR3 contains 14 residues. V dropped 9 bases and J dropped 6 bases, with 21 bases sitting between them. Per germline, CDR1 MNHNY and CDR2 SVGAGI (reference sequence).

The chain employs TRBV13 and TRBJ1-4, with a tentative D call TRBD1 (5 bases). Germline-derived CDR1 and CDR2 are PRHDT and FYEKMQ (reference sequence). Trimming removed 3 bases from V and 3 bases from J, with 11 bases in between. The CDR3 loop spans 15 amino acids. The CDR3, as DNA: TGTGCCAGCAGCTTGGCGACAGTTCCTAATGAAAAACTGTTTTTT. Amino acids: CASSLATVPNEKLFF.

The genes are TRBV29-1 and TRBJ1-2, with TRBD1 as a possible D gene (5 bases). Trimming stripped 4 bases from V and 6 bases from J, with 18 bases between. The CDR3 consists of 14 residues. The germline gives CDR1 SQVTM, CDR2 ANQGSEA. CDR3 DNA sequence: TGCAGCGTTGGTTGGGGGACCTATTTGGATGGCTACACCTTC. Encoded protein: CSVGWGTYLDGYTF.

The rearrangement joins TRBV6-7 to TRBJ1-1, with D perhaps TRBD1 (5 bases). TRBV6-7 is marked as an open reading frame, function uncertain. The CDR3 extends over 15 amino acids. Trimming shortened V by 7 bases and J by 6 bases, and 21 bases separated the two germline ends. The CDR3 bases are TGTGCCAGCACCAAGGAGGGAATAGAAGGGGCTGAAGCTTTCTTT. Its translation is CASTKEGIEGAEAFF.